This is a list of T cell receptor beta chains from one sample in a study of breast tumors, draining lymph nodes, adjacent tissues. TCRdb reprocessed the multiplex PCR reads via MiXCR and lists one record per CDR3 protein. Of approximately 230,000 distinct CDR3 sequences listed, around 34% are singletons. The source material was axillary lymph node tissue. These receptor sequences come from a female donor with breast cancer. Some clones in this sample may be carry-over from other donors' samples. The CDR3 runs from the conserved cysteine through the conserved F or W. Each record gives: D gene, clone size, V gene, J gene, CDR3 DNA, CDR3 protein. D genes are given only for firm matches. Clone size is not always given. Where it is, it says once, few, many or a class for expanded clones.

>NA|many|TRBV14|TRBJ1-2
TGTGCCAGCAGCCAAGATCGGATCTATGGCTACACCTTC
CASSQDRIYGYTF
>NA|many|TRBV11-2|TRBJ1-5
TGTGCCAGCAGCTTTAGAGGTCAGCCCCAGCATTTT
CASSFRGQPQHF
>TRBD2|NA|TRBV20-1|TRBJ2-5
TGCAGTGCTAGACTGGGACTAGCGGGGGTAGGGACCCAGTACTTC
CSARLGLAGVGTQYF
>TRBD1|NA|TRBV24-1|TRBJ1-2
TGTGCCACCAGTGAGACAGGGAACTATGGCTACACCTTC
CATSETGNYGYTF
>TRBD2|many|TRBV20-1|TRBJ2-2
TGCAGTGCTACACCGGGGGGGGGGACCAACACCGGGGAGCTGTTTTTT
CSATPGGGTNTGELFF
>NA|many|TRBV29-1|TRBJ1-3
TGCAGCGTTGAAAAGGGATCTGGAAACACCATATATTTT
CSVEKGSGNTIYF
>NA|many|TRBV4-3|TRBJ2-1
TGCGCCAGCAGCCAAGATGGACGGGATGATGCGCAGTTCTTC
CASSQDGRDDAQFF
>NA|NA|TRBV28|TRBJ2-2
TGTGCCAGCAGTTCTCCCGCTAGGGAGCTGTTTTTT
CASSSPARELFF
>NA|many|TRBV4-2|TRBJ2-2
TGTGCCAGCAGCCAAGGACCGGGTTTGGAAGGCACCGGGGAGCTGTTTTTT
CASSQGPGLEGTGELFF
>NA|many|TRBV4-3|TRBJ1-2
TGCGCCAGCAGCCAAGAGGGTATCGGAGGCTACACCTTC
CASSQEGIGGYTF
>NA|many|TRBV10-3|TRBJ2-3
TGTGCCATCAGTGAGGGGGAAGATACGCAGTATTTT
CAISEGEDTQYF
>TRBD1|many|TRBV24-1|TRBJ2-1
TGTGCCACCAGTGATACCAGGGGGAGCAATGAGCAGTTCTTC
CATSDTRGSNEQFF
>NA|many|TRBV5-6|TRBJ1-4
TGTGCCAGCAGCCATGGGGGGGCACGTAATGAAAAACTGTTTTTT
CASSHGGARNEKLFF
>TRBD2|many|TRBV9|TRBJ2-3
TGTGCCAGCACCGGGACTAGCGGAACAGATACGCAGTATTTT
CASTGTSGTDTQYF
>NA|many|TRBV19|TRBJ2-7
TGTGCCAGTAGTATCAACCTGCTGACGGGCTCCTACGAGCAGTACTTC
CASSINLLTGSYEQYF
>TRBD2|few|TRBV6-5|TRBJ2-1
TGTGCCAGCACCTTTCAGCGGGAAACCCCCCCCAATGAGCAGTTCTTC
CASTFQRETPPNEQFF
>NA|few|TRBV6-5|TRBJ2-1
TGTGCCAGCAGTCTACTACTGACCGGGACACACTACAATGAGCAGTTCTTC
CASSLLLTGTHYNEQFF
>NA|many|TRBV29-1|TRBJ1-2
TGCAGCGTCGATGGGGGCTATGGCTACACCTTC
CSVDGGYGYTF